A single sample is the source of the 5 T cell receptor beta chains below, sequenced in a study of blood T cell repertoires in COVID-19. Clones were read by immunoSEQ multiplex PCR, and TCRdb kept only the in-frame ones, dropping some. Of roughly 210,000 clones in the sample, around 89% were seen once. Input material: peripheral blood. Every receptor here comes from a man aged 70 or older with acute or convalescent COVID-19.

V usage is TRBV5-6 and J usage is TRBJ1-2, with 9 bases aligning to TRBD1. This CDR3 contains 14 residues. Looked up from germline, CDR1 is SGHDT and CDR2 is YYEEEE. The trim removed 0 bases at V and 11 bases at J, leaving 8 bases unmatched. Here the CDR3 reads CASSLGETGGFYTF. The CDR3 DNA is TGTGCCAGCAGCTTGGGCGAGACAGGGGGATTTTACACCTTC.

The rearrangement uses TRBV19 and TRBJ2-7, with 7 positions matching TRBD2. V dropped 4 bases and J dropped 1; count of bases not matched to a gene: 7. This CDR3 spans 15 amino acids. CDR1 and CDR2 from the germline V gene are LNHDA and SQIVND (reference sequence). CDR3 amino acids: CASSTSGAGSYEQYF. CDR3 sequence (DNA): TGTGCCAGTAGTACCAGCGGAGCGGGGTCCTACGAGCAGTACTTC.

The chain employs TRBV4-3 and TRBJ2-6; 9 bases map to TRBD1. The V segment lost 0 bases and the J segment 3 bases; nucleotides outside the gene matches: 6. The CDR3 contains 18 residues. The germline V gene encodes CDR1 LGHNA and CDR2 YSLEER. Here the CDR3 reads CASSQDRGQGHGANVLTF. The CDR3 region has the DNA TGCGCCAGCAGCCAAGATAGGGGACAGGGTCATGGGGCCAACGTCCTGACTTTC.

The chain joins TRBV13 to TRBJ2-1; 13 bases map to TRBD2. Germline loops: CDR1 PRHDT, CDR2 FYEKMQ (reference sequence). With 4 bases clipped from V and 7 bases from J, the junction kept 1 base outside the gene matches. This CDR3 region has 14 residues. Here the CDR3 DNA reads TGTGCCAGCAGCTCGACTAGCGGGAGGAATGAGCAGTTCTTC. Translated: CASSSTSGRNEQFF. The full variable domain, with the rest looked up from reference TRBV13 and TRBJ2-1, is AAGVIQSPRHLIKEKRETATLKCYPIPRHDTVYWYQQGPGQDPQFLISFYEKMQSDKGSIPDRFSAQQFSDYHSELNMSSLELGDSALYFCASSSTSGRNEQFFGPGTRLTVL.

CDR3 amino acids: CASSIAGGPANVLTF. CDR3 nucleotides: TGTGCCAGCAGTATAGCGGGAGGGCCGGCCAACGTCCTGACTTTC. The chain couples TRBV2 to TRBJ2-6; 11 nucleotides agree with TRBD2. V gave up 5 bases and J gave up 6 bases; unmatched junction bases: 3. There are 15 residues in the CDR3. Per the germline V gene, CDR1 is SNHLY and CDR2 is FYNNEI.